This is a list of T cell receptor beta chains from one sample in a study of identical twins. TCRdb called the 5' RACE reads again in MiXCR, with one record for every CDR3 protein. The sample gives approximately 550,000 distinct CDR3 sequences, more than 20% of which show up once; approximately 0.5% is in the top ten. These sequences were also reported in another study, on yellow fever vaccine responses in identical twins.

Source material: CD4+ T cells sorted from blood. The receptors stem from a woman aged 18-30 years in good health. The CDR3 runs from the conserved cysteine through the conserved F or W. Fields, in order: V gene, D gene, J gene, clone size, CDR3 protein, CDR3 DNA. A D gene is named only where the DNA matches it firmly. Size is stated for part of the rows, as once, few or many counts, or as a class when the clone is expanded.

TRBV12-3/TRBV12-4	TRBD1	TRBJ1-6	NA	CASTLEGGFNNSPLHF	TGTGCCAGCACCCTGGAAGGGGGCTTCAATAATTCACCCCTCCACTTT
TRBV4-2	TRBD2	TRBJ2-3	few	CASSHTGGSTDTQYF	TGTGCCAGCAGCCACACGGGAGGGAGCACAGATACGCAGTATTTT
TRBV12-3/TRBV12-4	NA	TRBJ2-7	few	CANTRERGNDSYEQYF	TGTGCCAACACGCGGGAGAGGGGGAATGACTCCTACGAGCAGTACTTC
TRBV12-3/TRBV12-4	NA	TRBJ2-4	many	CASSLSRAKNIQYF	TGTGCCAGCAGTTTATCTCGAGCCAAAAACATTCAGTACTTC
TRBV5-4	TRBD1	TRBJ2-2	NA	CASSKKGGQAGTGELFF	TGTGCCAGCAGCAAGAAGGGGGGACAGGCTGGCACCGGGGAGCTGTTTTTT
TRBV5-1	NA	TRBJ2-6	NA	CASRRVGANVLTF	TGCGCCAGCAGAAGGGTAGGGGCCAACGTCCTGACTTTC
TRBV7-9	NA	TRBJ1-1	few	CASSLRQGEEAFF	TGTGCCAGCAGCTTAAGGCAGGGTGAGGAAGCTTTCTTT
TRBV20-1	NA	TRBJ2-1	NA	CSWRGRGRPYNEQFF	TGCAGTTGGCGGGGCAGGGGACGCCCCTACAATGAGCAGTTCTTC
TRBV12-3/TRBV12-4	TRBD2	TRBJ2-1	NA	CASSPGLVHNEQFF	TGTGCCAGCAGCCCGGGACTAGTCCACAATGAGCAGTTCTTC
TRBV6-1	NA	TRBJ2-3	once	CASRVTGSDTQYF	TGTGCCAGCAGGGTAACAGGTTCAGATACGCAGTATTTT
TRBV7-2	NA	TRBJ2-2	NA	CASSLAAGVPGELFF	TGTGCCAGCAGCTTAGCGGCAGGGGTCCCCGGGGAGCTGTTTTTT
TRBV3-1	NA	TRBJ2-7	NA	CASSQERGRPSYEQYF	TGTGCCAGCAGCCAAGAACGGGGCAGGCCCTCCTACGAGCAGTACTTC
TRBV14	NA	TRBJ2-2	NA	CASSPEKVPGELFF	TGTGCCAGCAGCCCCGAGAAGGTTCCCGGGGAGCTGTTTTTT
TRBV20-1	NA	TRBJ2-5	NA	CSASAKETQYF	TGCAGTGCCTCCGCGAAGGAGACCCAGTACTTC
TRBV18	NA	TRBJ2-3	few	CASSNPWGEADTQYF	TGTGCCAGCTCAAACCCTTGGGGAGAAGCAGATACGCAGTATTTT
TRBV11-3	NA	TRBJ2-7	NA	CASSPQGVGSPYEQYF	TGTGCCAGCAGTCCGCAGGGAGTAGGTTCTCCCTACGAGCAGTACTTC
TRBV27	NA	TRBJ2-5	NA	CASSLSWGQQETQYF	TGTGCCAGCAGTTTATCATGGGGTCAGCAAGAGACCCAGTACTTC
TRBV12-3/TRBV12-4	TRBD2	TRBJ2-1	NA	CASSLSGAGREQFF	TGTGCCAGCAGTCTTAGCGGGGCGGGCCGTGAGCAGTTCTTC
TRBV4-2	TRBD2	TRBJ2-5	few	CASSQEAGGQKTQYF	TGTGCCAGCAGCCAAGAAGCGGGGGGGCAGAAGACCCAGTACTTC
TRBV19	NA	TRBJ2-1	NA	CASSTRRTDNEQFF	TGTGCCAGTAGTACCCGCCGAACAGACAATGAGCAGTTCTTC
TRBV20-1	NA	TRBJ2-4	few	CHGLAKNIQYF	TGCCACGGATTAGCCAAAAACATTCAGTACTTC
TRBV20-1	TRBD2	TRBJ2-3	few	CSASLAGVVDTQYF	TGCAGTGCTAGTCTAGCGGGGGTGGTAGATACGCAGTATTTT
TRBV29-1	NA	TRBJ2-1	NA	CSVEWTIHNEQFF	TGCAGCGTTGAGTGGACTATACACAATGAGCAGTTCTTC
TRBV5-1	TRBD2	TRBJ2-3	NA	CASSPHSGGRTDTQYF	TGCGCCAGCAGCCCCCATTCCGGCGGGAGGACAGATACGCAGTATTTT
TRBV25-1	TRBD1	TRBJ1-1	NA	CASTRQGMARTEAFF	TGTGCCAGCACACGACAGGGCATGGCTCGCACTGAAGCTTTCTTT
TRBV12-3/TRBV12-4	NA	TRBJ1-1	NA	CASSLDGAIGNTEAFF	TGTGCCAGCAGTTTGGACGGAGCAATAGGGAACACTGAAGCTTTCTTT
TRBV20-1	NA	TRBJ1-2	few	CSAREIYGYTF	TGCAGTGCGCGGGAAATCTATGGCTACACCTTC
TRBV6-5	NA	TRBJ2-2	NA	CASSYAAGAGELFF	TGTGCCAGCAGTTACGCGGCGGGCGCCGGGGAGCTGTTTTTT
TRBV9	TRBD2	TRBJ2-7	NA	CASSVGTSGSIYEQYF	TGTGCCAGCAGCGTTGGGACTAGCGGGAGTATTTACGAGCAGTACTTC
TRBV29-1	TRBD1	TRBJ1-2	NA	CSVGFGGQGEGYTF	TGCAGCGTTGGCTTTGGGGGACAGGGGGAAGGCTACACCTTC
TRBV20-1	TRBD2	TRBJ2-1	NA	CSAQTSGRQNEQFF	TGCAGTGCGCAGACTAGCGGGAGGCAGAATGAGCAGTTCTTC